These 32 T cell receptor beta chains were sequenced from one sample in a study of cytomegalovirus exposure and HLA in healthy donors (dated by TCRdb to 2016 to 2017). Libraries were built with the immunoSEQ multiplex PCR assay. A mixture of 60 forward primers for TCR Vbeta segments and 13 reverse primers for TCR Jbeta segments was used in the multiplex PCR. Held by TCRdb, this immuneACCESS table contains in-frame sequences only and omits some clones. Under half of the omission traces to an unresolved V gene where checked; the cause of the rest is unknown. For this sample there are around 140,000 clones; roughly two thirds appear just once. The top ten hold roughly 1.8% of the sample. Sequenced material: PBMCs. Every receptor here comes from a male donor in good health and CMV-seronegative.

This clone has just a few counts. The V call is TRBV13, the J call TRBJ1-5, with 7 bases identical to TRBD1. Germline-derived CDR1 and CDR2 are PRHDT and FYEKMQ (reference sequence). The CDR3 covers 14 residues. J lost 4 bases, V lost 4 bases, and 4 bases had no gene match. The CDR3: CASSSRQGNQPQHF. The CDR3 coding sequence is TGTGCCAGCAGCTCCCGACAGGGAAATCAGCCCCAGCATTTT.

This clone was detected a few times. V usage is TRBV28 and J usage is TRBJ1-1; D possibly corresponds to TRBD1 (5 bases). Trimming took 8 bases from V and 2 from J, leaving 9 bases between them. The CDR3 is made up of 12 amino acids. Germline values: CDR1 MDHEN, CDR2 SYDVKM. CDR3 in DNA: TGTGCCAGCGTTACAGGTAACACTGAAGCTTTCTTT. Protein product: CASVTGNTEAFF.

V usage is TRBV30 and J usage is TRBJ2-3, with TRBD1 matching 9 bases. This CDR3 is built from 14 residues. The germline gives CDR1 GTSNPN, CDR2 SVGIG (reference sequence). V shed 5 bases, J shed 2 bases, and the junction held 5 bases outside the gene matches. The CDR3: CAWATGGVTDTQYF. The CDR3 bases are TGTGCCTGGGCGACAGGGGGGGTCACAGATACGCAGTATTTT.

This clone has just a few counts. The J gene is TRBJ1-5, the V gene TRBV6-1; no definite D call. V dropped 4 bases and J dropped 0 bases, with 7 bases sitting between them. The germline gives CDR1 MNHNS, CDR2 SASEGT. The CDR3 runs 14 residues. CDR3 residues: CASSAGYSNQPQHF. CDR3 DNA: TGTGCCAGCAGTGCAGGCTATAGCAATCAGCCCCAGCATTTT.

This clone was detected once. The CDR3 loop reads CASSLDDRVFGYGYTF. CDR3 in DNA: TGTGCCAGCAGCTTAGACGACAGGGTGTTCGGCTATGGCTACACCTTC. This rearrangement joins TRBV7-9 to TRBJ1-2; 7 bases line up with TRBD1. Trimming took 1 base from V and 4 from J; bases not matched to a gene: 9. The CDR3 is 16 residues long. Germline V gene data show CDR1 as SEHNR and CDR2 as FQNEAQ (reference sequence).

This chain joins TRBV2 and TRBJ2-3; 11 nucleotides align to TRBD2. The V gene end was trimmed by 6 bases and the J gene end by 6 bases; junction bases not matched to a gene: 8. Per germline, CDR1 SNHLY and CDR2 FYNNEI. The CDR3 consists of 15 residues. As DNA, the CDR3 is TGTGCCAGCAGCCAACTAGCGGGGGCCGTGGATACGCAGTATTTT. Its protein product is CASSQLAGAVDTQYF.

This clone showed up just a few times. V usage is TRBV5-4 and J usage is TRBJ1-1, with D uncertain. Trimming took off 0 bases at V and 2 bases at J, with 8 bases between the two ends. The CDR3 runs 14 residues. CDR1 is SGHNT, CDR2 YYREEE, per germline (reference sequence). The CDR3 DNA reads as TGTGCCAGCAGCTTGGCTAGATATAACACTGAAGCTTTCTTT. Encoded protein: CASSLARYNTEAFF.

The chain employs TRBV7-2 and TRBJ2-7, with D unclear. Germline V CDR1 and CDR2: SGHTA, FQGNSA. Trimming took off 6 bases at V and 7 bases at J, with 16 bases between the two ends. This CDR3 has 13 residues. The CDR3 nucleotides are TGTGCCAGCAGGCAAGACTCGACTTGGGAGCAGTACTTC. It codes for CASRQDSTWEQYF.

J is TRBJ1-6 and V is TRBV2, with a tentative D call TRBD1 (6 bases). The length of the CDR3 is 14 residues. The V gene lost 7 bases and the J gene lost 9 bases, with 16 bases spanning the gap. The germline V gene encodes CDR1 SNHLY and CDR2 FYNNEI. CDR3 amino acids: CASNEGGDGSPLHF. CDR3 nucleotides: TGTGCCAGCAACGAGGGGGGGGATGGTTCACCCCTCCACTTT.

V and J are TRBV18 and TRBJ1-2; D gene uncertain. CDR1 is KGHSH and CDR2 is LQKENI in the germline V gene. Deletions cut 3 bases from V and 7 bases from J, with 9 bases between. The CDR3 is 12 amino acids. The CDR3 bases are TGTGCCAGCTCACCCGCGGCACCTGGCTACACCTTC. Its protein is CASSPAAPGYTF.

The chain has TRBV6-5 and TRBJ1-2; unclear D gene. This CDR3 is built from 16 residues. Trimming cost V 0 bases and J 7 bases, with 18 bases left between them. Germline assignment: CDR1 MNHEY and CDR2 SVGAGI. CDR3 residues: CASSYSIVFGGLGYTF. The CDR3 nucleotides are TGTGCCAGCAGTTACTCGATTGTTTTCGGAGGGCTTGGCTACACCTTC.

V is TRBV7-2 and J is TRBJ2-7; D is uncertain. CDR3 length equals 15 residues. CDR1 and CDR2 (germline): SGHTA, FQGNSA. V lost 1 base and J lost 3, with 13 bases in between. CDR3 in amino acids: CASSLVHDAYYEQYF. In nucleotides, the CDR3 is TGTGCCAGCAGCTTAGTTCATGATGCCTACTACGAGCAGTACTTC. Full variable domain (rest looked up from reference TRBV7-2 and TRBJ2-7): GAGVSQSPSNKVTEKGKDVELRCDPISGHTALYWYRQSLGQGLEFLIYFQGNSAPDKSGLPSDRFSAERTGGSVSTLTIQRTQQEDSAVYLCASSLVHDAYYEQYFGPGTRLTVT.

This CDR3 reads CASSLAGGPNTGELFF. The DNA for the CDR3 is TGTGCCAGCAGCTTAGCGGGGGGTCCGAACACCGGGGAGCTGTTTTTT. This sequence joins TRBV7-2 and TRBJ2-2; possibly TRBD2 for D (6 bases). V lost 0 bases and J lost 0, with 8 bases in between. The CDR3 is made up of 16 amino acids. Germline CDR1 SGHTA, CDR2 FQGNSA.

This chain links TRBV7-2 with TRBJ2-5; D not resolved. Germline values: CDR1 SGHTA, CDR2 FQGNSA. This CDR3 is 13 amino acids long. Trimming shortened V by 2 bases and J by 4 bases, and 8 bases separated the two germline ends. The CDR3 loop reads CASSLILLETQYF. The CDR3 bases are TGTGCCAGCAGCTTAATTCTGTTAGAGACCCAGTACTTC.

The rearrangement uses TRBV4-3 and TRBJ2-5, with D possibly being TRBD2 (5 bases). V lost 1 base to trimming and J lost 3 bases, with 9 bases between them. Germline V gives CDR1 LGHNA, CDR2 YSLEER. CDR3 length equals 14 residues. The CDR3 here is CASSQGPREETQYF. The CDR3 DNA reads as TGCGCCAGCAGCCAAGGGCCGAGGGAAGAGACCCAGTACTTC.

The chain is built from TRBV7-3 and TRBJ1-1; TRBD1 might be the D (5 bases). The CDR3 sequence is 14 residues long. In germline, CDR1 is SGHTA, CDR2 FQGTGA. The ends were cut back, 3 bases at V and 2 bases at J, with 10 bases in the middle. CDR3 DNA sequence: TGTGCCAGCAGCTTCGGGCAGGGAAACACTGAAGCTTTCTTT. This gives the protein CASSFGQGNTEAFF.

This clone was seen more than once but under ten times. The chain combines TRBV2 with TRBJ2-1, with a possible D match to TRBD2 (6 bases). Looked up from germline, CDR1 is SNHLY and CDR2 is FYNNEI. There are 12 residues in the CDR3. Trimming removed 7 bases at V and 3 bases at J, with 7 bases between. The CDR3 DNA reads TGTGCCAGCACGGGGGACTACAATGAGCAGTTCTTC. Residues: CASTGDYNEQFF.

The V and J genes are TRBV25-1 and TRBJ1-1, with D possibly TRBD1 on 6 matching bases. This CDR3 comprises 12 residues. Trimming took off 7 bases at V and 10 bases at J, with 16 bases between the two ends. Germline loops: CDR1 MGHDK, CDR2 SYGVNS. CDR3: CASTATGRRAFF. CDR3 sequence (DNA): TGTGCCAGCACCGCAACAGGGAGACGAGCTTTCTTT.

DNA for the CDR3: TGTGCCAGCAGTCGGACAGCTTATAATTCACCCCTCCACTTT. Translation gives CASSRTAYNSPLHF. The chain couples TRBV6-1 to TRBJ1-6; D may be TRBD1 (6 bases). The CDR3 has 14 residues. Germline CDR1 reads MNHNS; CDR2 reads SASEGT. V dropped 5 bases and J dropped 4 bases, with 9 bases sitting between them.

This clone was counted a few times. The chain joins TRBV21-1 to TRBJ2-1; the table gives TRBD1 as D, unverified against the DNA. TRBV21-1 is a recognized pseudogene. The CDR3 totals 14 residues. CDR3 residues: CASSFRLGANEQFF. In nucleotides, the CDR3 is TGTGCCAGCAGCTTCCGGTTGGGGGCAAATGAGCAGTTCTTC.

The chain has TRBV19 and TRBJ2-1, with D uncertain. Germline-derived CDR1 and CDR2 are LNHDA and SQIVND (reference sequence). There are 15 residues in the CDR3. Deletions cut 5 bases from V and 1 base from J, with 12 bases between. The CDR3 loop is CASSPFTQSYNEQFF. Written as DNA, the CDR3 is TGTGCCAGTAGTCCCTTCACACAATCCTACAATGAGCAGTTCTTC.

This clone has only a few counts. The chain uses TRBV6-5 and TRBJ2-7; 7 bases are a match to TRBD1. V lost 7 bases, J lost 1 base, and 10 bases stayed unmatched. The CDR3 runs to 15 residues. Germline V gives CDR1 MNHEY, CDR2 SVGAGI. Here the CDR3 reads CASTPLGQPSYEQYF. The CDR3 DNA reads TGTGCCAGCACCCCCCTGGGACAGCCGTCCTACGAGCAGTACTTC.

The J gene is TRBJ2-2, the V gene TRBV18, with 7 bases that match TRBD1. The CDR3 has 13 amino acids. From germline, CDR1 is KGHSH and CDR2 LQKENI. With 5 bases clipped from V and 5 bases from J, the junction kept 2 bases outside the gene matches. The CDR3 sequence: CASSSGQTGELFF. CDR3 bases: TGTGCCAGCTCATCGGGACAGACCGGGGAGCTGTTTTTT.

In this sample, this clone turned up a few times. V usage is TRBV28 and J usage is TRBJ1-6; no reliable D call. The CDR3 contains 14 residues. Per the germline V gene, CDR1 is MDHEN and CDR2 is SYDVKM. With 2 bases removed from V and 3 bases from J, the gap between germline ends came to 5 bases. The CDR3 loop is CASSLPYYNSPLHF. As DNA, the CDR3 is TGTGCCAGCAGTTTACCGTACTATAATTCACCCCTCCACTTT.

With regard to this clone: One junction end disagrees with the germline gene, perhaps due to a read error. This sequence joins TRBV19 and TRBJ2-1; perhaps TRBD2 as D (6 bases). CDR3 length equals 12 residues. Germline V CDR1 and CDR2: LNHDA, SQIVND (reference sequence). The CDR3 reads CASSLGGTSPLF. The CDR3 coding sequence is TGTGCCAGTAGTCTCGGCGGAACTAGCCCGCTCTTC.

The chain has TRBV9 and TRBJ2-7; perhaps TRBD2 as D (7 bases). The CDR3 consists of 15 residues. The V gene's germline CDR1 is SGDLS and CDR2 YYNGEE. With 0 bases removed from V and 3 bases from J, the gap between germline ends came to 13 bases. CDR3 protein: CASSVALGGGYEQYF. CDR3 bases: TGTGCCAGCAGCGTAGCTCTAGGGGGGGGCTACGAGCAGTACTTC. The full variable domain, completed using reference TRBV9 and TRBJ2-7, is DSGVTQTPKHLITATGQRVTLRCSPRSGDLSVYWYQQSLDQGLQFLIQYYNGEERAKGNILERFSAQQFPDLHSELNLSSLELGDSALYFCASSVALGGGYEQYFGPGTRLTVT.

This chain joins TRBV5-6 and TRBJ1-1, with 8 bases identical to TRBD1. Germline loops: CDR1 SGHDT, CDR2 YYEEEE. This CDR3 contains 17 residues. Trimming took 4 bases from V and 4 from J; bases not matched to a gene: 15. CDR3 loop: CASSPPDRVGSGTEAFF. The CDR3 bases are TGTGCCAGCAGCCCGCCGGACAGGGTGGGGTCGGGCACTGAAGCTTTCTTT.

This chain uses TRBV7-9 with TRBJ1-3; no reliable D call. Germline assignment: CDR1 SEHNR and CDR2 FQNEAQ (reference sequence). V was trimmed by 5 bases and J by 3 bases, leaving 14 bases between them. The CDR3 spans 15 residues. The CDR3 bases are TGTGCCAGCAGCCTCACAGCACCAGGTGGAAACACCATATATTTT. Translation gives CASSLTAPGGNTIYF. Based on the CDR3 plus reference TRBV7-9 and TRBJ1-3, the full variable domain is DTGVSQNPRHKITKRGQNVTFRCDPISEHNRLYWYRQTLGQGPEFLTYFQNEAQLEKSRLLSDRFSAERPKGSFSTLEIQRTEQGDSAMYLCASSLTAPGGNTIYFGEGSWLTVV.

V usage is TRBV4-3 and J usage is TRBJ1-4; TRBD1 aligns across 12 bases. With V trimmed by 3 bases and J by 7 bases, 6 bases remained unmatched. In germline, CDR1 is LGHNA, CDR2 YSLEER. This CDR3 has 16 amino acids. DNA of the CDR3: TGCGCCAGCAGCCAGGACCGGGACAGGGGGCTTGAAAAACTGTTTTTT. It translates to CASSQDRDRGLEKLFF.

This clone was counted a few times. The chain uses TRBV5-1 and TRBJ1-2; D may be TRBD1 (6 bases). CDR1 is SGHRS and CDR2 is YFSETQ in the germline V gene. This CDR3 has 15 amino acids. The V end lost 1 base, the J end lost 0 bases, and 10 bases lay between the germline ends. CDR3 nucleotides: TGCGCCAGCAGCTTGAACGCAGGGGCTAACTATGGCTACACCTTC. This encodes CASSLNAGANYGYTF.

Only a few counts were recorded for this clone. The chain links TRBV10-3 to TRBJ1-2, with 12 bases fitting TRBD1. Germline V gene sequence: CDR1 ENHRY, CDR2 SYGVKD. V dropped 4 bases and J dropped 6; count of bases not matched to a gene: 6. The length of the CDR3 is 15 residues. CDR3 amino acids: CAISVQGQGANGYTF. CDR3 DNA: TGTGCCATCAGTGTTCAGGGACAGGGGGCGAATGGCTACACCTTC.

This clone was picked up one time. The gene calls are TRBV7-2 and TRBJ1-1; D gene ambiguous. Germline-derived CDR1 and CDR2 are SGHTA and FQGNSA. The CDR3 has 15 residues. V lost 2 bases to trimming and J lost 6 bases, with 16 bases between them. CDR3 coding DNA: TGTGCCAGCAGCTTAAGGCAGGCCGACCCCTCTGAAGCTTTCTTT. Protein: CASSLRQADPSEAFF.